This record covers a single T cell receptor beta chain. These data come from a study of Ad26.COV2.S vaccination and SARS-CoV-2 variants. V lost 4 bases, J lost 5 bases, and 8 bases lay in between. The CDR3 has 11 residues. Germline V lookup: CDR1 GTSNPN, CDR2 SVGIG (reference sequence). Assay: immunoSEQ multiplex PCR; the TCRdb copy retains only in-frame clones and omits some. The profile shows around 500,000 clones, 80% to 90% of them singletons. The sample's treatment: approximately 18 received Ad26.COV2.S at low or high dose, single or two shots; several received placebo; per-sample allocation not given. Day 63 following the first vaccine or placebo injection was when the samples were taken.

This clonotype originated in a person aged 18-65 years who received the Ad26.COV2.S COVID-19 vaccine or a placebo. This specimen was peripheral blood, taken in a trial of Ad26.COV2.S vaccine versus placebo. V and J are TRBV30 and TRBJ2-5; D is uncertain. The DNA for the CDR3 is TGTGCCTGGATCGAGAGGGAGACCCAGTACTTC. Amino acid sequence: CAWIERETQYF.